This entry lists 21 T cell receptor beta chains sequenced from one sample in a study of response to subunit inactivated influenza vaccine (dated by TCRdb to between 2018 and 2020). The receptor library was made with RT-PCR. The sequencer listed for this sample is Illumina HiSeq 2500. Using fastp trimming at Q25 and MiXCR clonotype assembly, TCRdb reanalyzed the public sequencing data and kept in-frame beta chains. Rows are unified per CDR3 protein, each entry keeping the most common DNA and genes. The sample includes around 200,000 distinct CDR3 sequences, with about 9% observed a single time. The ten top clones hold approximately 11% of the sample. Sequencing was performed on non-naive T cells sorted from PBMCs, taken on the day of vaccination. This sample's cell subset or site label indicates: memory T cell fraction. All receptors come from a man in his forties or fifties who received an inactivated influenza vaccine. Donor details come from another sample of the same person, matched by shared clones.

This clonotype showed up many times. In nucleotides, the CDR3 is TGTGCCAGCTCACCACCGATTAGCCGAGAGACCCAGTACTTC. It translates to CASSPPISRETQYF. The chain joins TRBV18 to TRBJ2-5; D is unclear. Germline V gene data show CDR1 as KGHSH and CDR2 as LQKENI. The CDR3 loop spans 14 amino acids. The germline V and J ends were trimmed by 0 bases and 4 bases, with 9 bases remaining between them.

J is TRBJ2-4 and V is TRBV6-2 or TRBV6-3; D unclear. Per the germline V gene, CDR1 is MNHEY and CDR2 is SVGEGT. V was shortened by 1 base and J by 5 bases, with 15 bases between the two germline ends. This CDR3 region has 16 residues. CDR3 protein: CASSYFYPSRENIQYF. The DNA of the CDR3 is TGTGCCAGCAGTTACTTTTATCCCTCCCGGGAAAACATTCAGTACTTC.

J is TRBJ2-2 and V is TRBV24-1, with 7 nucleotides matching TRBD2. Germline V lookup: CDR1 KGHDR, CDR2 SFDVKD. V gave up 9 bases and J gave up 0 bases; unmatched junction bases: 9. The CDR3 runs to 16 residues. CDR3 sequence: CATQAGPQTNTGELFF. CDR3 sequence (DNA): TGTGCCACCCAAGCGGGACCCCAGACGAACACCGGGGAGCTGTTTTTT.

The table lists this clonotype with many counts. The rearrangement uses TRBV4-3 and TRBJ1-5; D is possibly TRBD1 (6 bases). V was cut by 2 bases and J by 6 bases, with 14 bases left in between. In germline, CDR1 is LGHNA, CDR2 YSLEER. This CDR3 has 15 residues. CDR3 nucleotides: TGCGCCAGCAGCCAAAATCGGGGGGCGGGTCAGCCCCAGCATTTT. It specifies CASSQNRGAGQPQHF.

This clonotype was seen a few times. V gene TRBV5-1 combines with J gene TRBJ2-7, with D possibly being TRBD1 or TRBD2 (5 bases each). Trimming removed 0 bases from V and 7 bases from J, with 14 bases in between. The CDR3 loop spans 14 amino acids. Germline CDR1 and CDR2: SGHRS and YFSETQ. CDR3 in amino acids: CASSLGRERGEQYF. CDR3 bases: TGCGCCAGCAGCTTGGGTAGGGAGAGGGGAGAGCAGTACTTC.

The V gene is TRBV5-4, the J gene TRBJ2-7; TRBD1 is a possible D gene (7 bases). Trimming shortened V by 4 bases and J by 5 bases, and 19 bases separated the two germline ends. The CDR3 is made up of 15 amino acids. Germline V gene sequence: CDR1 SGHNT, CDR2 YYREEE (reference sequence). The CDR3 loop reads CASSPRFGGGDEQYF. In DNA, the CDR3 is TGTGCCAGCAGCCCCCGCTTCGGAGGGGGCGACGAGCAGTACTTC.

This clonotype was counted between two and nine times. CDR3 loop: CASSLFEAFF. DNA of the CDR3: TGTGCCAGCAGCTTATTTGAAGCTTTCTTT. The V gene is TRBV7-9, the J gene TRBJ1-1; D gene ambiguous. In germline, CDR1 is SEHNR, CDR2 FQNEAQ (reference sequence). V dropped 2 bases and J dropped 7 bases, with 2 bases sitting between them. CDR3 length equals 10 residues.

The CDR3 region is CASSSSPRGATDTQYF. The CDR3 DNA follows: TGTGCCAGCAGCTCTAGTCCTCGGGGCGCAACAGATACGCAGTATTTT. V is TRBV7-8 and J is TRBJ2-3; tentatively, D is TRBD1 or TRBD2 (5 bases each). This CDR3 is 16 amino acids long. The V gene's germline CDR1 is SGHVS and CDR2 FQNEAQ. Trimming cost V 4 bases and J 3 bases, with 17 bases left between them.

This chain links TRBV29-1 with TRBJ2-5; 11 positions match TRBD2. Per the germline V gene, CDR1 is SQVTM and CDR2 is ANQGSEA. J gave up 4 bases and V 5 bases, and 6 bases lay outside the gene matches. The length of the CDR3 is 14 residues. This CDR3 reads CSVTSGGFGETQYF. CDR3 DNA: TGCAGCGTTACTAGCGGGGGCTTCGGAGAGACCCAGTACTTC.

By share, this clonotype counts as medium-sized (0.01 to 0.1%). The rearrangement joins TRBV7-9 to TRBJ2-3, with 9 bases fitting TRBD1. Germline CDR1 SEHNR, CDR2 FQNEAQ (reference sequence). V was pared by 2 bases and J by 7 bases, with 7 bases of the junction left unmatched. CDR3 length: 15 residues. The DNA of the CDR3 is TGTGCCAGCAGCTTAAGGGACAGGGAAAAGAATACGCAGTATTTT. Translated: CASSLRDREKNTQYF.

This clonotype showed up just a few times. V usage is TRBV27 and J usage is TRBJ2-2, with a tentative D call TRBD2 (5 bases). V was clipped by 8 bases and J by 5 bases, with 9 bases between them. CDR1 MNHEY and CDR2 SMNVEV come from the germline V gene (reference sequence). The CDR3 contains 12 residues. Written as DNA, the CDR3 is TGTGCCAGCGGCCCGGGGACCGGGGAGCTGTTTTTT. Translation gives CASGPGTGELFF.

This clonotype turned up a few times. The V gene is TRBV5-6, the J gene TRBJ1-5; perhaps TRBD1 as D (6 bases). This CDR3 has 16 residues. Germline CDR1 reads SGHDT; CDR2 reads YYEEEE. With 4 bases removed from V and 3 bases from J, the gap between germline ends came to 17 bases. CDR3 protein: CASSQGGGYDNQPQHF. The CDR3 region has the DNA TGTGCCAGCAGCCAAGGGGGGGGGTACGACAATCAGCCCCAGCATTTT.

The chain is built from TRBV20-1 and TRBJ2-2; D uncertain. Germline V gives CDR1 DFQATT, CDR2 SNEGSKA (reference sequence). V was trimmed by 3 bases and J by 0 bases, leaving 2 bases between them. There are 12 residues in the CDR3. CDR3 coding DNA: TGCAGTGCTAGTACGAACACCGGGGAGCTGTTTTTT. It yields the protein CSASTNTGELFF.

This clonotype was counted between two and nine times. The rearrangement links TRBV12-3 or TRBV12-4 to TRBJ2-4; TRBD2 matches at 13 bases. The CDR3 totals 17 residues. The V and J ends lost 4 bases and 0 bases, in that order; junction bases with no gene match: 3. The CDR3 loop reads CASSWRLAGGAKNIQYF. The CDR3, as DNA: TGTGCCAGCAGTTGGAGACTAGCGGGGGGAGCCAAAAACATTCAGTACTTC.

The V call is TRBV20-1, the J call TRBJ2-1; 7 nucleotides align to TRBD1. The germline V gene encodes CDR1 DFQATT and CDR2 SNEGSKA (reference sequence). The CDR3 loop spans 14 amino acids. V gave up 5 bases and J gave up 7 bases; unmatched junction bases: 11. Here the CDR3 DNA reads TGCAGTGCTGGGGACAGAGGCCTGGGGAATGAGCAGTTCTTC. Translation gives CSAGDRGLGNEQFF.

This clonotype was picked up a small number of times. The genes are TRBV18 and TRBJ1-4; the D is unclear. The CDR3 consists of 13 residues. The germline gives CDR1 KGHSH, CDR2 LQKENI. Trimming stripped 4 bases from V and 8 bases from J, with 11 bases between. CDR3 in DNA: TGTGCCAGCTCACTTTCGGATGGGGAAAAACTGTTTTTT. Its protein is CASSLSDGEKLFF. Using reference TRBV18 and TRBJ1-4 for the parts outside the CDR3, the full variable domain is NAGVMQNPRHLVRRRGQEARLRCSPMKGHSHVYWYRQLPEEGLKFMVYLQKENIIDESGMPKERFSAEFPKEGPSILRIQQVVRGDSAAYFCASSLSDGEKLFFGSGTQLSVL.

In this sample, this clonotype turned up many times. The chain combines TRBV5-6 with TRBJ2-7, with D perhaps matching TRBD1 (6 bases). V dropped 2 bases and J dropped 2 bases, with 11 bases sitting between them. Germline CDR1 is SGHDT and CDR2 is YYEEEE. The CDR3 has 14 residues. CDR3 sequence (DNA): TGTGCCAGCAGCTTCTCCCGACAGGCCTACGAGCAGTACTTC. It yields the protein CASSFSRQAYEQYF.

This clonotype was counted a few times. The CDR3 sequence: CASPLLGQGWCEQYF. CDR3 bases: TGCGCCAGCCCACTTTTAGGCCAGGGATGGTGCGAGCAGTACTTC. The J gene is TRBJ2-7, the V gene TRBV5-1; TRBD1 might be the D (5 bases). V was clipped by 7 bases and J by 6 bases, with 23 bases between them. This CDR3 is built from 15 residues. Germline V lookup: CDR1 SGHRS, CDR2 YFSETQ.

Many counts were recorded for this clonotype. The chain carries TRBV7-2 and TRBJ2-1; 7 positions match TRBD1. The germline CDR1 and CDR2 sequences are SGHTA and FQGNSA. The CDR3 extends over 14 amino acids. J was trimmed by 9 bases and V by 0 bases; bases with no gene match: 5. Here the CDR3 reads CASSLARQGVEQFF. The CDR3 DNA sequence: TGTGCCAGCAGCTTAGCGAGACAGGGTGTTGAGCAGTTCTTC.

In its sample, this clonotype was seen a few times. This chain uses TRBV6-2 or TRBV6-3 with TRBJ1-5; a possible D gene is TRBD1 (5 bases). The CDR3 runs 14 residues. Trimming took 5 bases from V and 6 from J, leaving 14 bases between them. Germline CDR1 reads MNHEY; CDR2 reads SVGEGT. DNA for the CDR3: TGTGCCAGCAGTCCGGGGCCGGGAGGTCAGCCCCAGCATTTT. Its protein is CASSPGPGGQPQHF.

This clonotype was counted ten times or more. V and J are TRBV12-3 or TRBV12-4 and TRBJ2-1; the D gene is possibly TRBD2 (5 bases). The ends were cut back, 3 bases at V and 2 bases at J, with 8 bases in the middle. CDR3 size: 14 residues. The CDR3 sequence: CASSLRVTYNEQFF. CDR3 in DNA: TGTGCCAGCAGTTTGCGGGTCACCTACAATGAGCAGTTCTTC.